The TCR beta chain described here comes from a study of CD8+ T cells in alopecia areata. Study in general: Treated patients swallowed 5 to 10 mg of oral tofacitinib twice daily. General study findings and limits: Relative to normal scalp, lesional scalp, especially alopecia totalis/universalis, showed higher clonality.

Investigators isolated RNA and reverse transcribed it into cDNA to act as the sequencing template. Assay: immunoSEQ multiplex PCR; the TCRdb copy retains only in-frame clones and omits some. The sample records roughly 210,000 clones, roughly two fifths being singletons. The V gene's germline CDR1 is SGHRS and CDR2 YFSETQ. V lost 0 bases to trimming and J lost 5 bases; unmatched junction nucleotides: 9. This CDR3 has 17 amino acids. As for this clone: Antigen unknown.

Treatment denoted: oral pan-JAK inhibitor, 5-10 mg twice daily. It was from alopecia areata patients that lesional scalp punch biopsies and peripheral blood were collected. This sequence was found in a human donor with alopecia areata. The starting material was CD4+ T cells sorted from blood, obtained around week 37, from a patient treated with tofacitinib. The rearrangement joins TRBV5-1 to TRBJ2-5; the match to TRBD2 covers 11 bases. For the CDR3, the DNA is TGCGCCAGCAGCTTGGGTGGTAGCGGGAGGGCCGGTGAGACCCAGTACTTC. Translated: CASSLGGSGRAGETQYF.